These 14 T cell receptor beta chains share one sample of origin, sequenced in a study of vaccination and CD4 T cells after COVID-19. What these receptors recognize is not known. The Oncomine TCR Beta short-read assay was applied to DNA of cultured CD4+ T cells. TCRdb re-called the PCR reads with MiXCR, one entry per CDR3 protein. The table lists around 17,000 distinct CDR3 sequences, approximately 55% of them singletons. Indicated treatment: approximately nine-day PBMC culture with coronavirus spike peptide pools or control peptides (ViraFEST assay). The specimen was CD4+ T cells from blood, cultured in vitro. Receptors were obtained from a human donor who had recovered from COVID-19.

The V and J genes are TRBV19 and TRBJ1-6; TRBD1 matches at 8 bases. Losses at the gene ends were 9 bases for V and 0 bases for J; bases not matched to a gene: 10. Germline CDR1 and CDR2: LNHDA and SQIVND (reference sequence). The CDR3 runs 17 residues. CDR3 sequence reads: CASRPGQGYSYNSPLHF. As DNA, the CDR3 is TGTGCCAGCCGCCCCGGACAGGGCTACTCCTATAATTCACCCCTCCACTTT. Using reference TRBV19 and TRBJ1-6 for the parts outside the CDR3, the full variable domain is DGGITQSPKYLFRKEGQNVTLSCEQNLNHDAMYWYRQDPGQGLRLIYYSQIVNDFQKGDIAEGYSVSREKKESFPLTVTSAQKNPTAFYLCASRPGQGYSYNSPLHFGNGTRLTVT.

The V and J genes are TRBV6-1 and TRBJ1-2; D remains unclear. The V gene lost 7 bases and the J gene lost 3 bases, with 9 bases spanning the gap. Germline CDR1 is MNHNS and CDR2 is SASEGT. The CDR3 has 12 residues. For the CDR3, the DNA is TGTGCCAGCAACCCCGATCACTATGGCTACACCTTC. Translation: CASNPDHYGYTF.

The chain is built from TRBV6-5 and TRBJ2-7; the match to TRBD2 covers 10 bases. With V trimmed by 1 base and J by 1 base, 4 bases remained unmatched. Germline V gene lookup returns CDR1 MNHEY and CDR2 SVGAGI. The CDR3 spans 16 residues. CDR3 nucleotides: TGTGCCAGCAGTTACTGGGAGACTAGCGGGTCCTACGAGCAGTACTTC. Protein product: CASSYWETSGSYEQYF.

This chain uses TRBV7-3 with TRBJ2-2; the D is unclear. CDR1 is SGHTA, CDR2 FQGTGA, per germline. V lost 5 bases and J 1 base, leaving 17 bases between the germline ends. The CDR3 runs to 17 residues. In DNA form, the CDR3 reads TGTGCCAGCAGCCCTCGGACCCACCCAGGGAACACCGGGGAGCTGTTTTTT. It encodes CASSPRTHPGNTGELFF.

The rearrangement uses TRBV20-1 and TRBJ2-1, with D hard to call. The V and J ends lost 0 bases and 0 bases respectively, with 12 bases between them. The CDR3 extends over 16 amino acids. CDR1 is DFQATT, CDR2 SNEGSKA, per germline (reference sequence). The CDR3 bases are TGCAGTGCTAGAGACATTGAGCGTAGCTCCTACAATGAGCAGTTCTTC. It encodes CSARDIERSSYNEQFF.

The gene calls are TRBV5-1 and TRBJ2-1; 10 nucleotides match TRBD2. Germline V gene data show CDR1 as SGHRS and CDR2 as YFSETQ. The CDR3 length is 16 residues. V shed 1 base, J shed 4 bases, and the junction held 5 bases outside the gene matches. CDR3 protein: CASSLLGTSAYNEQFF. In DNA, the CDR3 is TGCGCCAGCAGCTTGTTGGGGACTAGCGCGTACAATGAGCAGTTCTTC.

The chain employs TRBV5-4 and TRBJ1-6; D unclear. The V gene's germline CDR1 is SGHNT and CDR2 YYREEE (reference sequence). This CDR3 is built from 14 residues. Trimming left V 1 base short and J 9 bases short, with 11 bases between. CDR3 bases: TGTGCCAGCAGCTTGCGACCCTTATCTTCACCCCTCCACTTT. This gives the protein CASSLRPLSSPLHF.

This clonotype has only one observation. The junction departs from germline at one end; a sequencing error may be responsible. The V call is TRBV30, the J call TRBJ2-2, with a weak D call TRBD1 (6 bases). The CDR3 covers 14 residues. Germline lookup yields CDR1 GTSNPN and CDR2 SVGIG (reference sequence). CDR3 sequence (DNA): TGTGCCCGGAGTTCGTACAGGGACACCGGGGAGCTGTTTTTT. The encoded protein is CARSSYRDTGELFF.

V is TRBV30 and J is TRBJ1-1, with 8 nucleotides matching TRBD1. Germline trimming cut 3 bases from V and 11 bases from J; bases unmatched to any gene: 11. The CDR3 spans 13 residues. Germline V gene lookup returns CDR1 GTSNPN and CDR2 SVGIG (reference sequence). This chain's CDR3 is CAWRSQGEGRAFF. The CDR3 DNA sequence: TGTGCCTGGAGGTCACAGGGGGAAGGGCGTGCTTTCTTT.

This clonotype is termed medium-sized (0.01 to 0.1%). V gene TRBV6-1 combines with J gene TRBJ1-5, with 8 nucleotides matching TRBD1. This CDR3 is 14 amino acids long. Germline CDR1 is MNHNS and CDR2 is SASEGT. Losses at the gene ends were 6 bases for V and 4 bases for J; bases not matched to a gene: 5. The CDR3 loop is CASSSGQGNQPQHF. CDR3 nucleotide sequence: TGTGCCAGCAGCTCCGGACAGGGAAATCAGCCCCAGCATTTT.

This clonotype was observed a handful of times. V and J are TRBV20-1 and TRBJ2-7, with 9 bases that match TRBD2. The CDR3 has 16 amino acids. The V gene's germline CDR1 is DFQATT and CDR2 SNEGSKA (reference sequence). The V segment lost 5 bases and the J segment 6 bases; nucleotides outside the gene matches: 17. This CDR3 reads CSAPYGLAGTRGEQYF. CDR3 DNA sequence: TGCAGTGCTCCTTACGGTCTAGCGGGAACACGCGGCGAGCAGTACTTC.

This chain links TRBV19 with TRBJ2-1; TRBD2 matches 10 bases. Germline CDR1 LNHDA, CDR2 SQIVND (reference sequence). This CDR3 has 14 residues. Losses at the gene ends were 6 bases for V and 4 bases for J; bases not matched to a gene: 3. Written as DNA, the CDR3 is TGTGCCAGTAGAACTAGCGGGACTTACAATGAGCAGTTCTTC. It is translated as CASRTSGTYNEQFF.

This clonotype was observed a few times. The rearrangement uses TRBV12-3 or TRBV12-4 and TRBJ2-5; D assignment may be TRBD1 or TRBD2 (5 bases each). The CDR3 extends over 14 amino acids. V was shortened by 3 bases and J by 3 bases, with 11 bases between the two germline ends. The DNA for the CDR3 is TGTGCCAGCAGTTTCGGGGCTTCCGAAGAGACCCAGTACTTC. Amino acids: CASSFGASEETQYF.

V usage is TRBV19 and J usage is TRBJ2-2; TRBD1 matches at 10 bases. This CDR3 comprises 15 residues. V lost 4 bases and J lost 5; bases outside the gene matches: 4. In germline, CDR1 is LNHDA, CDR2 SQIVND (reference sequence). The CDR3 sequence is CASSTTGGLTGELFF. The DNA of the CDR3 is TGTGCCAGTAGTACGACAGGGGGCTTAACCGGGGAGCTGTTTTTT.